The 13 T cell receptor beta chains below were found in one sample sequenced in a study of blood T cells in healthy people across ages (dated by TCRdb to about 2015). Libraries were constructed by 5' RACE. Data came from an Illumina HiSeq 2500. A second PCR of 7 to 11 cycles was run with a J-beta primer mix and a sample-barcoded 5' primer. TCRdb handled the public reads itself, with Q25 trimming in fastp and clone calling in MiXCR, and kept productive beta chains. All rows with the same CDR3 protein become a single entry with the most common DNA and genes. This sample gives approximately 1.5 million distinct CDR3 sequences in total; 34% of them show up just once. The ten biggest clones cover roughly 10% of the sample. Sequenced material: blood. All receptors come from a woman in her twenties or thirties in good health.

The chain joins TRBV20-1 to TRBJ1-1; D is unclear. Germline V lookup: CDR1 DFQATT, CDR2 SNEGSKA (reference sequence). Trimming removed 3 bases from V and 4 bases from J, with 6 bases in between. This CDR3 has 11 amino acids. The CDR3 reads CSARDATEAFF. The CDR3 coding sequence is TGCAGTGCTAGGGACGCCACTGAAGCTTTCTTT.

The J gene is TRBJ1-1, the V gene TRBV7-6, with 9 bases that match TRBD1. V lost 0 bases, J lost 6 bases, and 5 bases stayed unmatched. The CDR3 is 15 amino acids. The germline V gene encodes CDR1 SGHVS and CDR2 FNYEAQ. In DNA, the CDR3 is TGTGCCAGCAGCTTAGCCCCTGGACAGGGGTCTGAAGCTTTCTTT. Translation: CASSLAPGQGSEAFF.

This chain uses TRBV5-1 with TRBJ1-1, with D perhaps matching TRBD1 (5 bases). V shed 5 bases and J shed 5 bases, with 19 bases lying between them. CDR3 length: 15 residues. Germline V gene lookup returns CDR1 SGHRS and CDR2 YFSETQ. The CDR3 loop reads CASSSEGWIKTEAFF. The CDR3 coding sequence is TGCGCCAGCAGTTCCGAGGGGTGGATCAAAACTGAAGCTTTCTTT. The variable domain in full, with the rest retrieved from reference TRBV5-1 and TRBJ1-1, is KAGVTQTPRYLIKTRGQQVTLSCSPISGHRSVSWYQQTPGQGLQFLFEYFSETQRNKGNFPGRFSGRQFSNSRSEMNVSTLELGDSALYLCASSSEGWIKTEAFFGQGTRLTVV.

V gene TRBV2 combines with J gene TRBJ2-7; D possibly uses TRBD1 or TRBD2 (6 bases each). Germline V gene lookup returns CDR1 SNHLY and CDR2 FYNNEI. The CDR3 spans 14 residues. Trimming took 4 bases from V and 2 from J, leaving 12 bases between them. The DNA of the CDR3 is TGTGCCAGCAGTGGGGGGGCGCAAACCTACGAGCAGTACTTC. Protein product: CASSGGAQTYEQYF.

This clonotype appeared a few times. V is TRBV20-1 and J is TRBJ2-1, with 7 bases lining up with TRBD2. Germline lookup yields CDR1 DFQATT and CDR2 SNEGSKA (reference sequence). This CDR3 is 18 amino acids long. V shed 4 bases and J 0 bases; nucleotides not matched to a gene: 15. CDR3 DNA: TGCAGTGCTATGGTGGGGGTACTAGCGAGTAGCTCCTACAATGAGCAGTTCTTC. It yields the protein CSAMVGVLASSSYNEQFF.

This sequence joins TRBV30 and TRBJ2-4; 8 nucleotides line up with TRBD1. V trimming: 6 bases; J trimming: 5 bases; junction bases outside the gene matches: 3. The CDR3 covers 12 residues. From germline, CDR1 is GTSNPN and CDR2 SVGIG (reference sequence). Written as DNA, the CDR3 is TGTGCCTGCTCGACAGGGGAAAACATTCAGTACTTC. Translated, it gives CACSTGENIQYF.

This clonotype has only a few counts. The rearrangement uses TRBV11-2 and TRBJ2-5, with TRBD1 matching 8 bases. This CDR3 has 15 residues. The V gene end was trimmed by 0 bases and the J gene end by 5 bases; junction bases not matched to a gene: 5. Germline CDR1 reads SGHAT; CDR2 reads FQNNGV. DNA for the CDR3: TGTGCCAGCAGCTTAGAGGCAGGGGGCGCGGAGACCCAGTACTTC. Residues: CASSLEAGGAETQYF.

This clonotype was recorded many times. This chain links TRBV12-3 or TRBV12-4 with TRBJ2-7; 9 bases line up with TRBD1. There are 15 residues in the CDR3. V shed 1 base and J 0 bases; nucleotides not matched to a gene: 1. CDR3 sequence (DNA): TGTGCCAGCAGTTTAGGGACAGGGGTCTCCTACGAGCAGTACTTC. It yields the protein CASSLGTGVSYEQYF.

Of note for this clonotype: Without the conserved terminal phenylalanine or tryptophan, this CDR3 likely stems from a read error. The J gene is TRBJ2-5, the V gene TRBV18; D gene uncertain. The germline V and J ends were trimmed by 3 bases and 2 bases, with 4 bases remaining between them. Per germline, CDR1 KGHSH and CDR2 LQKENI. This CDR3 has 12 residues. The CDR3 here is CASSPTQETQYC. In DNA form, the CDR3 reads TGTGCCAGCTCACCGACACAAGAGACCCAGTACTGC.

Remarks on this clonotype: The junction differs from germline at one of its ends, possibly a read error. The CDR3 sequence: CANSQIPDFSGRVVTNEQFF. The CDR3 DNA follows: TGTGCCAACAGCCAAATTCCTGATTTTAGCGGGAGGGTCGTAACCAATGAGCAGTTCTTC. The chain uses TRBV4-2 and TRBJ2-1; the match to TRBD2 covers 11 bases. Per germline, CDR1 LGHNA and CDR2 YNFKEQ. The CDR3 has 20 residues.

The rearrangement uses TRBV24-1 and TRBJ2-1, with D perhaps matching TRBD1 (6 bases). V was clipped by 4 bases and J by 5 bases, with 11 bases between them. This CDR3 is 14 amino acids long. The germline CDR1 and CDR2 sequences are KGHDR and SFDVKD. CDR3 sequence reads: CATSELDRDNEQFF. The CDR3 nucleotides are TGTGCCACCAGTGAGCTGGACAGAGACAATGAGCAGTTCTTC.

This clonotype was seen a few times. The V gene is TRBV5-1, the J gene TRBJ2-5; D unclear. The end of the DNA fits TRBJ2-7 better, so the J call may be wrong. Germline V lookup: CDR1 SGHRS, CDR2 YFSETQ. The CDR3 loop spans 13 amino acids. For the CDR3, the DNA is TGCGCCAGCAGCTTGACGGCAGACCACGAGCAGTACTTC. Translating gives CASSLTADHEQYF.

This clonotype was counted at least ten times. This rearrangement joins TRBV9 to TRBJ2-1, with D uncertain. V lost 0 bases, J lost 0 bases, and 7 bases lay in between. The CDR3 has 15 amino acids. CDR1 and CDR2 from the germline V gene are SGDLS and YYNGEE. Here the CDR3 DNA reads TGTGCCAGCAGCGTAGATCCGAGCTCCTACAATGAGCAGTTCTTC. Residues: CASSVDPSSYNEQFF.